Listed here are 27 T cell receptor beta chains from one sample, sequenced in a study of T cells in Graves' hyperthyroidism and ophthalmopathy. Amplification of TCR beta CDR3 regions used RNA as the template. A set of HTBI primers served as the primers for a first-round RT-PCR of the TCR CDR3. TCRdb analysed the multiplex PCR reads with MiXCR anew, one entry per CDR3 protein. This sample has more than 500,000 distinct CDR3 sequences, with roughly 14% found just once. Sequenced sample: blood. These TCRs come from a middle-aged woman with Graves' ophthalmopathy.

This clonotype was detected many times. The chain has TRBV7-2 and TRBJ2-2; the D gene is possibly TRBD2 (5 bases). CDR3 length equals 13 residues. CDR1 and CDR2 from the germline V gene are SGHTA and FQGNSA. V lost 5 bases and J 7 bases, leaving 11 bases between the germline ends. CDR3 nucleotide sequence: TGTGCCAGCAGCCCCAGGACTGTCGGGGAGCTGTTTTTT. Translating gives CASSPRTVGELFF.

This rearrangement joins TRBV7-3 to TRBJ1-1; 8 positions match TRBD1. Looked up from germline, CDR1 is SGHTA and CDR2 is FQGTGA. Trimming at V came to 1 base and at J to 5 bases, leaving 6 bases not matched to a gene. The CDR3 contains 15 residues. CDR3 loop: CASSLIGTGGTEAFF. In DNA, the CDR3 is TGTGCCAGCAGCTTAATCGGGACAGGAGGGACTGAAGCTTTCTTT.

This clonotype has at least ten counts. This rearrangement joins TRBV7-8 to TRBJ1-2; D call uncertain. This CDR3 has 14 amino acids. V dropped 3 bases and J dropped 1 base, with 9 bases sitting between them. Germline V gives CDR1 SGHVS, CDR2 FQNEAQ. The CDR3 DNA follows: TGTGCCAGCAGCTTGGACGGTTATAACTATGGCTACACCTTC. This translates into CASSLDGYNYGYTF.

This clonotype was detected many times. The CDR3 loop is CASKRLYSGANVLTF. The CDR3 bases are TGTGCCAGCAAGCGCCTCTACTCTGGGGCCAACGTCCTGACTTTC. This rearrangement joins TRBV6-1 to TRBJ2-6; D call uncertain. The germline V and J ends were trimmed by 7 bases and 0 bases, with 10 bases remaining between them. CDR3 length: 15 amino acids. Germline V gives CDR1 MNHNS, CDR2 SASEGT.

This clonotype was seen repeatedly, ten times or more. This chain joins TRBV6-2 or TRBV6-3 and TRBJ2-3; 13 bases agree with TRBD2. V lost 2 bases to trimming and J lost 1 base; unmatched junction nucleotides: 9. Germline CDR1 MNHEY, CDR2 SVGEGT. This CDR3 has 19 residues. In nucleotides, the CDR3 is TGTGCCAGCAGTTACACTAGCGGGAGGGCCCAGTGGGGCACAGATACGCAGTATTTT. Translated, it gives CASSYTSGRAQWGTDTQYF.

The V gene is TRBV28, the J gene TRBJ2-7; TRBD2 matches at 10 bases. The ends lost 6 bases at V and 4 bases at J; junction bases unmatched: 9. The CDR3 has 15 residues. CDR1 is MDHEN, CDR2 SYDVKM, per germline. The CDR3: CASRTPLAGRYEQYF. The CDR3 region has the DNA TGTGCCAGCAGAACCCCACTAGCGGGAAGGTACGAGCAGTACTTC. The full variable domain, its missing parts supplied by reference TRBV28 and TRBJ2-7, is DVKVTQSSRYLVKRTGEKVFLECVQDMDHENMFWYRQDPGLGLRLIYFSYDVKMKEKGDIPEGYSVSREKKERFSLILESASTNQTSMYLCASRTPLAGRYEQYFGPGTRLTVT.

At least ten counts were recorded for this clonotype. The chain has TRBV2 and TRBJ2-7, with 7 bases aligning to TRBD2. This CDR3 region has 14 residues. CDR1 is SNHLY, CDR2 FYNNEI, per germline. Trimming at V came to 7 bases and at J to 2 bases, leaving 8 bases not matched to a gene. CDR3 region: CASNVKRETYEQYF. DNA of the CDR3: TGTGCCAGCAATGTCAAGCGGGAAACCTACGAGCAGTACTTC.

CDR3 protein: CASSPIGPFDEQYF. CDR3 DNA: TGTGCCAGCAGCCCTATCGGTCCGTTCGACGAGCAGTACTTC. The rearrangement uses TRBV3-1 and TRBJ2-7; D gene uncertain. Looked up from germline, CDR1 is LGHDT and CDR2 is YNNKEL (reference sequence). The length of the CDR3 is 14 residues. V was cut by 4 bases and J by 5 bases, with 15 bases left in between.

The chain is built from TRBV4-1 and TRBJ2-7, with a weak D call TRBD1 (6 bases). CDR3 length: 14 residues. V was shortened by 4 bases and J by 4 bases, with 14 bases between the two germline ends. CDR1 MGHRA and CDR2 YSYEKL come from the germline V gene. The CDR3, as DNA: TGCGCCAGCAGCCTAAGGGACACGGAATACGAGCAGTACTTC. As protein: CASSLRDTEYEQYF.

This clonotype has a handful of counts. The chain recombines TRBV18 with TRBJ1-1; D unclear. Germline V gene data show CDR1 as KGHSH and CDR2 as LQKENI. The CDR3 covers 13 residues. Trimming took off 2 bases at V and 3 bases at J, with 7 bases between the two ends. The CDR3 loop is CASSPFPDTEAFF. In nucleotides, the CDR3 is TGTGCCAGCTCACCATTCCCGGACACTGAAGCTTTCTTT.

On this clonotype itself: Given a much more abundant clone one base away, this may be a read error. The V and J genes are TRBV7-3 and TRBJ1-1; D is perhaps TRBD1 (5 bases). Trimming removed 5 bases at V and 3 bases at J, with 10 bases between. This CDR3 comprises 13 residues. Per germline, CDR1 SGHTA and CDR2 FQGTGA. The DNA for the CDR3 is TGTGCCAGCAGCCAGCGGACATACACTGAAGCTTTCTTT. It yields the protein CASSQRTYTEAFF.

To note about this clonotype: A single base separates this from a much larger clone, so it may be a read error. CDR3 protein: CASSWGSPYEQYF. The CDR3 DNA reads as TGTGCCAGCAGTTGGGGCAGCCCCTACGAGCAGTACTTC. The chain employs TRBV27 and TRBJ2-7; D may be TRBD1 (5 bases). Trimming cost V 4 bases and J 2 bases, with 9 bases left between them. This CDR3 is 13 amino acids long. Looked up from germline, CDR1 is MNHEY and CDR2 is SMNVEV (reference sequence).

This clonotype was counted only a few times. CDR3: CASGTESGTVLIYGYTF. In nucleotides, the CDR3 is TGTGCCAGCGGGACGGAAAGCGGGACAGTTTTAATCTATGGCTACACCTTC. The V and J genes are TRBV11-2 and TRBJ1-2; 7 bases match TRBD1. The V gene end was trimmed by 8 bases and the J gene end by 4 bases; junction bases not matched to a gene: 19. The length of the CDR3 is 17 residues. The germline CDR1 and CDR2 sequences are SGHAT and FQNNGV.

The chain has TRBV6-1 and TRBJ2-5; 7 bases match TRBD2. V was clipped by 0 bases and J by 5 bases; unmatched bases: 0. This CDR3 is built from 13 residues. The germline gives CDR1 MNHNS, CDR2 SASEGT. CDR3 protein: CASSEAGGETQYF. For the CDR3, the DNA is TGTGCCAGCAGTGAAGCGGGAGGGGAGACCCAGTACTTC.

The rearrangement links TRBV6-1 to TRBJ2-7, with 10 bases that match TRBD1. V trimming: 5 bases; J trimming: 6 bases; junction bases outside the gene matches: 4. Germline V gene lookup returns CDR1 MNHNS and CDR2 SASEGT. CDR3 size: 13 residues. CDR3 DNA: TGTGCCAGCAGTAGGGACAGGGGCTTCGAGCAGTACTTC. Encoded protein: CASSRDRGFEQYF.

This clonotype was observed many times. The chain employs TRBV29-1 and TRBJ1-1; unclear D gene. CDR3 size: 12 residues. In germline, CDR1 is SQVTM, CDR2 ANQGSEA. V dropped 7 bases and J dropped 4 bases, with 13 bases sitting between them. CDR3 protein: CSGRPLGTEAFF. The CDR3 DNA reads TGCAGCGGTCGGCCCCTTGGCACTGAAGCTTTCTTT. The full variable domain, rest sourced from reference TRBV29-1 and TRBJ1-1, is SAVISQKPSRDICQRGTSLTIQCQVDSQVTMMFWYRQQPGQSLTLIATANQGSEATYESGFVIDKFPISRPNLTFSTLTVSNMSPEDSSIYLCSGRPLGTEAFFGQGTRLTVV.

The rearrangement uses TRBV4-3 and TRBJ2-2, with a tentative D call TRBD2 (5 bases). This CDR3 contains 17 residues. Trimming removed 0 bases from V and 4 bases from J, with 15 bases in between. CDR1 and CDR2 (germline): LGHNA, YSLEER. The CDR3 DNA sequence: TGCGCCAGCAGCCAAGAGCCACCCGGGATCTTCACCGGGGAGCTGTTTTTT. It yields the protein CASSQEPPGIFTGELFF.

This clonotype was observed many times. The CDR3 reads CASSPAQGAGQPQHF. CDR3 DNA sequence: TGTGCCAGCAGTCCAGCACAGGGGGCTGGTCAGCCCCAGCATTTT. This chain connects TRBV6-1 to TRBJ1-5, with 9 nucleotides matching TRBD1. The germline CDR1 and CDR2 sequences are MNHNS and SASEGT. This CDR3 region has 15 residues. J was trimmed by 6 bases and V by 5 bases; bases with no gene match: 8.

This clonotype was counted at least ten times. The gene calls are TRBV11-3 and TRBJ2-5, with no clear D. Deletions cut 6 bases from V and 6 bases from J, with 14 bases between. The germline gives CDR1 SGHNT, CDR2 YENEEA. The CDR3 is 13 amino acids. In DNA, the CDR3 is TGTGCCAGCAGTCCAGTTAATTCCCAGACCCAGTACTTC. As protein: CASSPVNSQTQYF. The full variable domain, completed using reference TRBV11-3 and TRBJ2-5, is EAGVVQSPRYKIIEKKQPVAFWCNPISGHNTLYWYLQNLGQGPELLIRYENEEAVDDSQLPKDRFSAERLKGVDSTLKIQPAELGDSAVYLCASSPVNSQTQYFGPGTRLLVL.

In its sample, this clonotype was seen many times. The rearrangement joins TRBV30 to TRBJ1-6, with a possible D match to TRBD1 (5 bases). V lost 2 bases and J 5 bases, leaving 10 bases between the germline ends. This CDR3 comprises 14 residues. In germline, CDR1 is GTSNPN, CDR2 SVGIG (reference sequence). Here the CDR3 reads CAWSLGVDNSPLHF. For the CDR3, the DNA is TGTGCCTGGAGTCTAGGGGTGGATAATTCACCCCTCCACTTT. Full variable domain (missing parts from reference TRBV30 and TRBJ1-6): SQTIHQWPATLVQPVGSPLSLECTVEGTSNPNLYWYRQAAGRGLQLLFYSVGIGQISSEVPQNLSASRPQDRQFILSSKKLLLSDSGFYLCAWSLGVDNSPLHFGNGTRLTVT.

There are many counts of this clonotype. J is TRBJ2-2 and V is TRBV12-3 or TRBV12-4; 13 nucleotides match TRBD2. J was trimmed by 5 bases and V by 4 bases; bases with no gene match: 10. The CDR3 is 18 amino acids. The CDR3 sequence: CASSSKPGLAGWTGELFF. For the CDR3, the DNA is TGTGCCAGCAGTTCCAAACCGGGACTAGCGGGATGGACCGGGGAGCTGTTTTTT.

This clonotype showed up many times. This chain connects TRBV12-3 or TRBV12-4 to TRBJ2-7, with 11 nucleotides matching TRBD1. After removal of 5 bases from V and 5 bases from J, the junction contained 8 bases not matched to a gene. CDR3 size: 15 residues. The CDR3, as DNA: TGTGCCAGCAGTCTTAGGACAGGGGGCTACGACGAGCAGTACTTC. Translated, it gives CASSLRTGGYDEQYF.

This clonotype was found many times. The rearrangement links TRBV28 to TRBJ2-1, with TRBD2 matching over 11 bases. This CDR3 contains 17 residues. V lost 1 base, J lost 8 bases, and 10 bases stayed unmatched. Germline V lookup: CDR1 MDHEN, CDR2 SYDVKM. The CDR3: CASSLYRTSGRSYEQFF. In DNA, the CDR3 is TGTGCCAGCAGTTTATATCGTACTAGCGGGAGATCGTATGAGCAGTTCTTC.

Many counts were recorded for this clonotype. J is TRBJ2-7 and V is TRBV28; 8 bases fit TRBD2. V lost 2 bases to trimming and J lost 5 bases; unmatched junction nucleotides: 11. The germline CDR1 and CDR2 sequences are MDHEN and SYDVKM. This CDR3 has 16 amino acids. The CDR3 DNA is TGTGCCAGCAGTTTAATGGCGGGAGGAGTTGGGAACGAGCAGTACTTC. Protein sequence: CASSLMAGGVGNEQYF.

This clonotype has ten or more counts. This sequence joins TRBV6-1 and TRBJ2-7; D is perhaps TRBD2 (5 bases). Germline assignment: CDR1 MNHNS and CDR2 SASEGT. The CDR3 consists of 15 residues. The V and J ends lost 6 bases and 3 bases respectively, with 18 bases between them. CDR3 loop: CASSKEPAGVYEQYF. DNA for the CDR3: TGTGCCAGCAGCAAAGAACCGGCCGGGGTCTACGAGCAGTACTTC.

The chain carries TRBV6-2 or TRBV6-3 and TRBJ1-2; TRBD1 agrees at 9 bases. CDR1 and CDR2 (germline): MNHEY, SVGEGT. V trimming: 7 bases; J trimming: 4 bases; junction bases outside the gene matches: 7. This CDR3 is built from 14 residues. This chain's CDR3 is CASTRDREAYGYTF. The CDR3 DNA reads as TGTGCCAGCACCCGGGACAGGGAGGCCTATGGCTACACCTTC.

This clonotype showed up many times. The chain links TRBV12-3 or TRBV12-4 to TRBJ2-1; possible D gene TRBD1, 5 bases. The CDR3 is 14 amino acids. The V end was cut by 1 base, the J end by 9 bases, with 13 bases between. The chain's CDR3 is CASSLGVRVVEQFF. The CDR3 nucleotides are TGTGCCAGCAGTTTAGGGGTCAGGGTGGTTGAGCAGTTCTTC.